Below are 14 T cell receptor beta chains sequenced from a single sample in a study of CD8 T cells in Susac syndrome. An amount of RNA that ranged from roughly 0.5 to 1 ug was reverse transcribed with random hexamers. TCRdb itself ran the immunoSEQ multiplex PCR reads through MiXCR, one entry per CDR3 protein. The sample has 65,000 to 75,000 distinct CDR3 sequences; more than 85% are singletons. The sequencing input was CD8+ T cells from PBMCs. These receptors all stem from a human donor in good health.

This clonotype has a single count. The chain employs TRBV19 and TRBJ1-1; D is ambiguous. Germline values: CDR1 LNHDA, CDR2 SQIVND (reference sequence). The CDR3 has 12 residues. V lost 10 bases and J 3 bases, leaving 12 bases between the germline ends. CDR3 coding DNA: TGTGCCACTTCGAGTGGGTACACTGAAGCTTTCTTT. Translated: CATSSGYTEAFF. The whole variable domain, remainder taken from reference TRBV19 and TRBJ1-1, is DGGITQSPKYLFRKEGQNVTLSCEQNLNHDAMYWYRQDPGQGLRLIYYSQIVNDFQKGDIAEGYSVSREKKESFPLTVTSAQKNPTAFYLCATSSGYTEAFFGQGTRLTVV.

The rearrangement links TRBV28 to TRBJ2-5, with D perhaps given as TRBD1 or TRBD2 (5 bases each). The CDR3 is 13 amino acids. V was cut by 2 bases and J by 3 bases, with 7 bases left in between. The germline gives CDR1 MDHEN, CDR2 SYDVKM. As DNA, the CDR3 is TGTGCCAGCAGTTTAATGGGGGAAGAGACCCAGTACTTC. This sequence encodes CASSLMGEETQYF.

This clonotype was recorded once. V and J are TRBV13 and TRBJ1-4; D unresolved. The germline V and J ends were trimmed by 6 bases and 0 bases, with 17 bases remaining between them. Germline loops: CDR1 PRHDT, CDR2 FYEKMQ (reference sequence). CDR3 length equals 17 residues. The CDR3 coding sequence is TGTGCCAGCAGGCGAGGAAAAGACTTCGCAACTAATGAAAAACTGTTTTTT. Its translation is CASRRGKDFATNEKLFF.

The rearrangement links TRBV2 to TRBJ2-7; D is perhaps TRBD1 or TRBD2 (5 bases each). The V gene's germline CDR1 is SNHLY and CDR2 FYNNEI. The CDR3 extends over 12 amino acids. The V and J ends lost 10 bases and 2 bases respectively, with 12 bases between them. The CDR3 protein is CATRDRTYEQYF. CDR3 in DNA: TGTGCCACCCGGGACCGTACCTACGAGCAGTACTTC.

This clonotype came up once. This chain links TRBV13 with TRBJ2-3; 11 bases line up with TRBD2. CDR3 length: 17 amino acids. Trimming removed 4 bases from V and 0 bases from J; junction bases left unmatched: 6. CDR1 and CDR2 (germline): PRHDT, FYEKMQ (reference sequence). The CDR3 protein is CASSSTSGGRSTDTQYF. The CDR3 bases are TGTGCCAGCAGCTCCACTAGCGGGGGACGGAGCACAGATACGCAGTATTTT.

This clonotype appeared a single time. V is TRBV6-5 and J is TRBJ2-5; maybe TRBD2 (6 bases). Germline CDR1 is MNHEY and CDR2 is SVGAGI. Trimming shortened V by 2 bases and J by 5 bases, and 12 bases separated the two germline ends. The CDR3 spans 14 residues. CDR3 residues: CASSYPGLAETQYF. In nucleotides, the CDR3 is TGTGCCAGCAGTTACCCGGGGCTAGCGGAGACCCAGTACTTC.

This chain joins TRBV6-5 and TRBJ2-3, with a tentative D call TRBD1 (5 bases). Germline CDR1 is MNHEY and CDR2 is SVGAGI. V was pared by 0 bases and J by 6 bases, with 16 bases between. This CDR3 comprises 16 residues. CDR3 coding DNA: TGTGCCAGCAGTTACTCAAAACAGGAGCAAGGGGATACGCAGTATTTT. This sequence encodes CASSYSKQEQGDTQYF.

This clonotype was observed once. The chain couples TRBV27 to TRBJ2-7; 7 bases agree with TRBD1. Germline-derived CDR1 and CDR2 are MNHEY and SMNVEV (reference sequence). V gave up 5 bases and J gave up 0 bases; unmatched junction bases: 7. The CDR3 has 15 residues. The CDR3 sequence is CASSRDGDSSYEQYF. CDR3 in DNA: TGTGCCAGCAGTCGAGATGGGGACAGCTCCTACGAGCAGTACTTC.

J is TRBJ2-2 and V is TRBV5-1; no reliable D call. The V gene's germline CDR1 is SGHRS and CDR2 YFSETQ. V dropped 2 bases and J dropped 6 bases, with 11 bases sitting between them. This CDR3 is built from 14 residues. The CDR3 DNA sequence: TGCGCCAGCAGCTTATCGAAGCAGCCCGGGGAGCTGTTTTTT. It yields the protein CASSLSKQPGELFF.

CDR3 DNA: TGTGCTAGTGGTTTGGGGGGGGACAATGAGCAGTTCTTC. The encoded protein is CASGLGGDNEQFF. The V call is TRBV12-5, the J call TRBJ2-1; TRBD2 is a possible D gene (6 bases). CDR1 and CDR2 (germline): LGHNT, FRNRAP. The CDR3 has 13 amino acids. Between the trimmed V and J ends, which lost 1 base and 5 bases, there was a span of 6 bases.

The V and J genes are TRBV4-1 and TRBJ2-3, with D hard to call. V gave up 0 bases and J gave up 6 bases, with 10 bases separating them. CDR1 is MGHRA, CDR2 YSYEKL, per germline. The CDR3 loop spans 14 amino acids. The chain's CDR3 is CASSQEAVTDTQYF. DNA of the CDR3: TGCGCCAGCAGCCAAGAAGCCGTTACGGATACGCAGTATTTT.

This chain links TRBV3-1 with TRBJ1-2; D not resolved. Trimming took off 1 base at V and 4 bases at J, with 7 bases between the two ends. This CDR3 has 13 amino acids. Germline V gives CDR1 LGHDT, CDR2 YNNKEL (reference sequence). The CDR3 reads CASSQGVRYGYTF. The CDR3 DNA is TGTGCCAGCAGCCAAGGGGTGCGCTATGGCTACACCTTC. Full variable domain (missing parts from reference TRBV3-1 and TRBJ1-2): DTAVSQTPKYLVTQMGNDKSIKCEQNLGHDTMYWYKQDSKKFLKIMFSYNNKELIINETVPNRFSPKSPDKAHLNLHINSLELGDSAVYFCASSQGVRYGYTFGSGTRLTVV.

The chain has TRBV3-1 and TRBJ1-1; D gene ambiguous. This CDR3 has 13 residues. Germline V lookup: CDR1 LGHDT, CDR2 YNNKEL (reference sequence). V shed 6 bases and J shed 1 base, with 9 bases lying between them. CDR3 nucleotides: TGTGCCAGCAGATTCCACAAGAACACTGAAGCTTTCTTT. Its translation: CASRFHKNTEAFF.

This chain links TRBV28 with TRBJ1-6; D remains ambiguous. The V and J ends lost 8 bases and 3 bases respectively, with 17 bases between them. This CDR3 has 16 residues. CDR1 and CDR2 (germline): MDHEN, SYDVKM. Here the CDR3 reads CASSLEAGVYNSPLHF. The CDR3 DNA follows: TGTGCCAGCTCCCTGGAAGCAGGCGTCTATAATTCACCCCTCCACTTT.